This T cell receptor beta chain is from a study of follicular helper T cells after annual influenza vaccination. TCRdb's copy holds only in-frame clones and misses some; the assay was immunoSEQ multiplex PCR. Among roughly 8,300 clones listed, roughly 82% were seen once. The study, taken as a whole, reports: ICOS+CD38+ cTfh clonality tracked population frequency, and its change tracked circulating plasmablast change. ICOS-CD38- cTfh most often held earlier Day 7 ICOS+CD38+ clones.

Time point noted: 2014-2015 season, pre-vaccination. Note on this clone: The antigen is undetermined.

The CDR3 loop spans 16 amino acids. Germline CDR1 reads LGHNA; CDR2 reads YSLEER. Trimming stripped 5 bases from V and 0 bases from J, with 11 bases between. The TCR was taken from an adult who received the influenza vaccine. The source was CXCR5+ CD38- circulating T follicular helper cells from blood, collected on the day of influenza vaccination. Documented subset: circulating Tfh, non-naive CD4+CXCR5+PD-1+ (ICOS+CD38+ or ICOS-CD38-). The gene calls are TRBV4-3 and TRBJ1-6; D is unclear. The CDR3 DNA reads TGCGCCAGCAGCTCTACAGCTAGCTCCTATAATTCACCCCTCCACTTT. It translates to CASSSTASSYNSPLHF.